The rows below give T cell receptor beta chains drawn from one sample of a study of blood T cell repertoires in COVID-19. Here immunoSEQ multiplex PCR was the method, and the copy in TCRdb shows in-frame clones only, minus some. Found here are 330,000 or so clones, approximately 87% of them singletons; the top ten hold approximately 1.9%. The sequencing input was PBMCs or T cells enriched from blood (not recorded which). The receptors here all came from a man in his forties or fifties in a cohort exposed to, infected with or recovered from COVID-19 (not recorded which). Both conserved end residues are part of each CDR3. D genes are given only for firm matches. Clone size is given for some rows only: seen once, a few or many times, or a class if the clone is expanded.

>-|TRBJ2-3|TRBV7-9|TRBD1
TGTGCCAGCAGCTTTAGACAGGGAGGCACAGATACGCAGTATTTT
CASSFRQGGTDTQYF
>-|TRBJ2-7|TRBV6-4|TRBD1
TGTGCCAGCAGTCTGAACCGGGACAGGTCGTACGAGCAGTACTTC
CASSLNRDRSYEQYF
>few|TRBJ2-7|TRBV7-9|-
TGTGCCAGCAGCGGAGGTTCGACTTCCTACGAGCAGTACTTC
CASSGGSTSYEQYF
>-|TRBJ2-6|TRBV14|TRBD1
TGTGCCAGCAGCCTTGGACAGGGCCGACCCAACGTCCTGACTTTC
CASSLGQGRPNVLTF
>-|TRBJ1-5|TRBV5-5|-
TGTGCCAGCAGCTTGTGGGGCAGGAGAGACCAGCCCCAGCATTTT
CASSLWGRRDQPQHF
>once|TRBJ1-1|TRBV13|-
TGTGCCAGCAGCCAGGACATTGGGTGGAACACTGAAGCTTTCTTT
CASSQDIGWNTEAFF
>-|TRBJ2-5|TRBV7-9|-
TGTGCCAGCAGCCCCCCCGGGTCCCAAAAAGAGACCCAGTACTTC
CASSPPGSQKETQYF
>-|TRBJ1-4|TRBV5-8|-
TGTGCCAGCAGTACAGGGCGGAGTAATGAAAAACTGTTTTTT
CASSTGRSNEKLFF
>-|TRBJ1-2|TRBV6-1|TRBD1
TGTGCCAGCAGTGAAGGCAGGGGGACATATGGCTACACCTTC
CASSEGRGTYGYTF
>-|TRBJ1-5|TRBV5-1|TRBD1
TGCGCCAGCAGCTTGGAACCTGGGCAGGGGGCTCTTGATCAGCCCCAGCATTTT
CASSLEPGQGALDQPQHF
>-|TRBJ2-7|TRBV28|TRBD2
TGTGCCAGCACCTCACACGGGCTAGCGGGAACCTATTACCCCTACGAGCAGTACTTC
CASTSHGLAGTYYPYEQYF
>-|TRBJ2-1|TRBV29-1|TRBD1
TGCAGCGTGCTAGGGACAGGGGGGAAGAATGAGCAGTTCTTC
CSVLGTGGKNEQFF
>-|TRBJ1-5|TRBV4-2|-
TGTGCCAGCAGCCATTTATGGGCTAATAGCAATCAGCCCCAGCATTTT
CASSHLWANSNQPQHF
>few|TRBJ2-7|TRBV5-1|TRBD1
TGCGCCAGCAGCTTCAGGGGGTACGGCTACGAGCAGTACTTC
CASSFRGYGYEQYF
>-|TRBJ2-3|TRBV5-1|TRBD1
TGCGCCAGCAGCTTGGCCCAGGGGGTGGGTACGCAGTATTTT
CASSLAQGVGTQYF
>-|TRBJ1-5|TRBV2|-
TGTGCCAGCCGGGAGGGTGGCCATCAGCCCCAGCATTTT
CASREGGHQPQHF
>-|TRBJ2-1|TRBV11-2|TRBD2
TGTGCCAGCAGCTTAGAAATAGCGGGAGTCTACAATGAGCAGTTCTTC
CASSLEIAGVYNEQFF
>-|TRBJ2-7|TRBV28|TRBD1
TGTGCCAGCAGTTCCGGGACAGGGGATAGGCAGTACTTC
CASSSGTGDRQYF
>-|TRBJ2-1|TRBV3-1/TRBV3-2|-
TGTGCCAGCAGCCAAGGAGGTCTAGTCAATGAGCAGTTCTTC
CASSQGGLVNEQFF
>-|TRBJ2-5|TRBV20-1|-
TGCAGTGCTAGTTCTAGTCCTTGGGAGACCCAGTACTTC
CSASSSPWETQYF
>-|TRBJ2-5|TRBV6-5|-
TGTGCCAGCAGTCCCAGGGGTGGGGAGACCCAGTACTTC
CASSPRGGETQYF
>-|TRBJ2-7|TRBV28|-
TGTGCCAGCAGTTTATACGGGAGACCCCACGAGCAGTACTTC
CASSLYGRPHEQYF
>-|TRBJ2-1|TRBV11-2|-
TGTGCCAGCACCTTACGGACAAACAATGAGCAGTTCTTC
CASTLRTNNEQFF
>-|TRBJ1-2|TRBV19|TRBD1
TGTGCCAGTAGTCTGACAGGGGTTCTCGGCTATGGCTACACCTTC
CASSLTGVLGYGYTF
>-|TRBJ1-2|TRBV10-1|-
TGCGCCAGCAGTGACCTGAGACATGGCGGCTACACCTTC
CASSDLRHGGYTF
>-|TRBJ1-1|TRBV5-6|-
TGTGCCAGCAGCTCCCACGGGGTGAACACTGAAGCTTTCTTT
CASSSHGVNTEAFF
>-|TRBJ1-3|TRBV10-3|-
TGTGCCATCAGTGGGATTGACACCAACTCTGGAAACACCATATATTTT
CAISGIDTNSGNTIYF
>-|TRBJ2-1|TRBV30|-
TGTGCCTCCACCCGGACAGCGAACTACAATGAGCAGTTCTTC
CASTRTANYNEQFF
>-|TRBJ1-5|TRBV2|-
TGTGCCAGCAGGATCGACAGGACCCTAGGGCCCCAGCATTTT
CASRIDRTLGPQHF
>-|TRBJ1-5|TRBV18|-
TGTGCCAGCTCATCAACAGGGAAGGATCAGCCCCAGCATTTT
CASSSTGKDQPQHF
>-|TRBJ2-7|TRBV6-2/TRBV6-3|TRBD2
TGTGCCAGCAGCCTCACCGGACTAGCAAGAAGATTCGAGCAGTACTTC
CASSLTGLARRFEQYF
>few|TRBJ2-1|TRBV28|TRBD1
TGTGCCAGCAGCCCCCATTTAGGACAGGGATTGGATGAGCAGTTCTTC
CASSPHLGQGLDEQFF
>-|TRBJ2-3|TRBV4-1|TRBD1
TGCGCCAGCAGCAGGACAGGTGATACAGATACGCAGTATTTT
CASSRTGDTDTQYF
>-|TRBJ1-2|TRBV7-9|-
TGTGCCAGCAGCTTAGAAGTTGGGGCTACCTATGGCTACACCTTC
CASSLEVGATYGYTF
>-|TRBJ2-3|TRBV5-6|TRBD2
TGTGCCAGCGGGAGCGGGAGTGGAGATACGCAGTATTTT
CASGSGSGDTQYF
>-|TRBJ2-5|TRBV2|TRBD1
TGTGCCAGCAGCGGGGACAGCCCAGAGACCCAGTACTTC
CASSGDSPETQYF
>-|TRBJ1-5|TRBV18|-
TGTGCCAGCTCACCCGACAAGAATTCGCCCCAGCATTTT
CASSPDKNSPQHF
>once|TRBJ1-2|TRBV28|TRBD1
TGTGCCAGCAATTGGGGGCAGGGGGCGGCCTATGGCTACACCTTC
CASNWGQGAAYGYTF
>-|TRBJ2-7|TRBV5-1|TRBD2
TGCGCCAGCAGCTTAGGCGGGAGGGCTTCCTACGAGCAGTACTTC
CASSLGGRASYEQYF
>-|TRBJ1-1|TRBV28|-
TGTGCCAGCAGTTTCCAGGGGTCGGGTGAAGCTTTCTTT
CASSFQGSGEAFF
>-|TRBJ2-5|TRBV10-2|-
TGCGCCAGCAGTGACTTAGCGGGACAGGAGACCCAGTACTTC
CASSDLAGQETQYF
>-|TRBJ2-1|TRBV18|TRBD2
TGTGCCAGCTCACCACTAGCGGGGGCTAATGAGCAGTTCTTC
CASSPLAGANEQFF
>-|TRBJ1-2|TRBV24-1|TRBD1
TGTGCCACCAGTGATTCTCGGACAGGGGGGCTTGGTGGCTACACCTTC
CATSDSRTGGLGGYTF
>-|TRBJ1-5|TRBV19|TRBD1
TGTGCCAGTAGTCACCACCCACAGGGGATACAGCAGCCCCAGCATTTT
CASSHHPQGIQQPQHF
>few|TRBJ1-1|TRBV19|TRBD1
TGTGCCAGTAGTATATGGACAGGGGGCGCCCCTGAAGCTTTCTTT
CASSIWTGGAPEAFF
>-|TRBJ1-2|TRBV2|TRBD1
TGTGCCAGCAGTGAGGGACAGGGGGCGTATGGCTACACCTTC
CASSEGQGAYGYTF
>-|TRBJ1-5|TRBV9|TRBD1
TGTGCCAGCAGCGTAGAACGGGGACAGGGGGCTAGTCAGCCCCAGCATTTT
CASSVERGQGASQPQHF
>-|TRBJ2-3|TRBV25-1|TRBD2
TGTGCCAGCAGTGATCCCACTAGCGGGAGATCGGGCACAGATACGCAGTATTTT
CASSDPTSGRSGTDTQYF